This T cell receptor beta chain was found in a study of T cell responses to AZD1222 COVID-19 vaccine. Findings and caveats of the study: In the spike-specific TCR repertoire, nearly half reportedly target unmutated variant regions. Researchers report vaccine-associated CD4 TCRs spanning spike, with dominance at 160-218 and 743-854. White British donors predominated, females outnumbered males, and clonal diversity was possibly underestimated.

In regard to this clone: As yet, its antigen is unknown.

Between the trimmed V and J ends, which lost 3 bases and 6 bases, there was a span of 11 bases. The CDR3 contains 13 residues. Germline lookup yields CDR1 SGHTA and CDR2 FQGTGA. Some clones are missing from TCRdb's copy, which holds only in-frame ones; the method was immunoSEQ multiplex PCR. The repertoire holds over 90,000 clones, around 90% seen once, with 20% to 25% in the top ten. This sequence was found in an adult in good health. This chain joins TRBV7-3 and TRBJ1-2; possible D gene TRBD1, 5 bases. Source: peripheral blood, taken on day 0 of AZD1222 vaccination. The CDR3 nucleotides are TGTGCCAGCAGCTTGACAGCTTCCGATGGCTACACCTTC. Its translation is CASSLTASDGYTF. Full variable domain (rest looked up from reference TRBV7-3 and TRBJ1-2): GAGVSQTPSNKVTEKGKYVELRCDPISGHTALYWYRQSLGQGPEFLIYFQGTGAADDSGLPNDRFFAVRPEGSVSTLKIQRTERGDSAVYLCASSLTASDGYTFGSGTRLTVV.